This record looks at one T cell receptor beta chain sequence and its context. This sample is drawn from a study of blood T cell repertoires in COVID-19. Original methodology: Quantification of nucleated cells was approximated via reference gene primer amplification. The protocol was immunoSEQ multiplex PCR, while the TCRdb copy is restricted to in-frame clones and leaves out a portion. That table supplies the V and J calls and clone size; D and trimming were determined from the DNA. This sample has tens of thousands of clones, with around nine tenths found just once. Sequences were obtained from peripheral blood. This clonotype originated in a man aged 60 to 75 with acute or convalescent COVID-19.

The CDR3 here is CASSLTGYGSPLHF. The CDR3 DNA reads as TGCGCCAGCAGCCTGACCGGGTATGGTTCACCCCTCCACTTT. This chain uses TRBV5-1 with TRBJ1-6; the D is unclear. V lost 4 bases, J lost 9 bases, and 14 bases lay in between. The germline V gene has CDR1 SGHRS and CDR2 YFSETQ. The CDR3 is 14 residues long. Looking up the rest from reference TRBV5-1 and TRBJ1-6 gives the full variable domain: KAGVTQTPRYLIKTRGQQVTLSCSPISGHRSVSWYQQTPGQGLQFLFEYFSETQRNKGNFPGRFSGRQFSNSRSEMNVSTLELGDSALYLCASSLTGYGSPLHFGNGTRLTVT.